This T cell receptor beta chain was captured in a study of response to subunit inactivated influenza vaccine (dated 2018 in TCRdb). A note on the overall study: Deep quantitative profiling of the T cell receptor repertoire was used in the study to follow responses to a trivalent subunit inactivated influenza vaccine.

CDR1 and CDR2 (MDHEN, SYDVKM) derive from the germline V gene. From the cysteine up to the phenylalanine, the CDR3 has a length of 14 residues. The entry retains the CDR3 DNA only, 42 bases that are in frame from base 1. V drops 4 bases and J drops 2 bases, leaving 12 bases in between. Of note for this clonotype: What this receptor recognizes is not known. No base qualities exist here, and no much larger clone lies one base off it.

On the study overall, not on this receptor specifically: The authors suggested that each seasonal influenza vaccination may recruit only a limited number of new T cells.

To prepare the library, RT-PCR was applied. TCRdb names Illumina HiSeq 2500 as the instrument used. TCRdb handled the public reads itself, with Q25 trimming in fastp and clone calling in MiXCR, and kept productive beta chains. Entries are consolidated by CDR3 protein sequence, retaining the most common genes and DNA. Counted in this sample were 750,000 to 850,000 distinct CDR3 sequences; less than 20% of them appeared once. Roughly a tenth of the sample goes to the ten largest clones. The chain is assembled from TRBV28 and TRBJ2-7; no D gene call is confident. The sample in question was PBMCs from blood, obtained roughly 5 days after vaccination. This clonotype was obtained from a man between 45 and 60 years old who received an inactivated influenza vaccine. Donor details come from another sample of the same person, matched by shared clones. CDR3 sequence: CASSSGDRPYEQYF. The nucleotide sequence is TGTGCCAGCAGTTCAGGAGACCGCCCCTACGAGCAGTACTTC. The CDR3, completed at both ends by the reference TRBV28 and TRBJ2-7 genes, gives the full variable domain DVKVTQSSRYLVKRTGEKVFLECVQDMDHENMFWYRQDPGLGLRLIYFSYDVKMKEKGDIPEGYSVSREKKERFSLILESASTNQTSMYLCASSSGDRPYEQYFGPGTRLTVT.